This record looks at one T cell receptor (beta chain) sequence and its context. The data are from a study of cytomegalovirus exposure and HLA in healthy donors. PCR amplification relied on 60 Vbeta primers (plus 13 Jbeta primers). Profiling relied on immunoSEQ multiplex PCR, and the TCRdb table lists in-frame clones only, not all of them. The table lists tens of thousands of clones, 65% of them singletons. From germline, CDR1 is GTSNPN and CDR2 SVGIG (reference sequence). V lost 2 bases and J lost 3; bases outside the gene matches: 3. The CDR3 contains 16 residues. The material sequenced was PBMCs. This sequence originates from a man in his forties or fifties in good health and CMV-seropositive. The chain links TRBV30 to TRBJ2-2; 13 bases fit TRBD2. The CDR3 reads CAWSPGTSGDTGELFF. DNA for the CDR3: TGTGCCTGGAGTCCCGGGACTAGCGGGGACACCGGGGAGCTGTTTTTT.